This T cell receptor beta chain was captured by sequencing in a study of T cells in Graves' hyperthyroidism and ophthalmopathy. Findings and caveats of the study: Most thyroid clonotypes with frequency above 0.001 were detected in blood.

Uncontrolled infections, other autoimmune diseases, pregnancy or lactation led to exclusion of patients. Amplification of TCR beta CDR3 regions used RNA as the template. Primed by the HTBI set, a first-round RT-PCR was run on the TCR CDR3. TCRdb reprocessed the multiplex PCR reads with MiXCR, giving one entry per CDR3 protein. The table records under 800,000 distinct CDR3 sequences, about 15% of them present only once. Of note for this clonotype: Antigen unknown.

The CDR3 contains 17 residues. Per germline, CDR1 SEHNR and CDR2 FQNEAQ (reference sequence). V was cut by 1 base and J by 1 base, with 14 bases left in between. This sequence originates from a woman between 18 and 29 years old with Graves' hyperthyroidism. V usage is TRBV7-9 and J usage is TRBJ2-1; no reliable D call. The sequencing input was blood. CDR3 protein: CASSLEGRVRSYNEQFF. CDR3 DNA sequence: TGTGCCAGCAGCTTAGAGGGAAGGGTTCGATCCTACAATGAGCAGTTCTTC.